This TCR beta chain was sequenced in a study of CD8+ T cells in alopecia areata. Germline V CDR1 and CDR2: SQVTM, ANQGSEA. This CDR3 region has 16 residues. Trimming cost V 6 bases and J 4 bases; bases outside gene matches: 15. This clone was counted a few times. As yet, its antigen is unknown. RNA was isolated and reverse transcribed to cDNA, the sequencing template. The repertoire was sequenced with immunoSEQ multiplex PCR; TCRdb's copy has only in-frame clones and lacks some. The sample holds fewer than 250,000 clones, around 56% seen once. Treatment noted: oral pan-JAK inhibitor, 5-10 mg twice daily. Points from the study as a whole: Throughout tofacitinib, many expanded lesional clones continued to persist in scalp and blood. TCRs were shared less clearly across patients than in mice, possibly for HLA-related reasons.

The sequence came from a human donor with alopecia areata. The sequences come from CD4+ T cells sorted from blood, collected at week 4, from a patient treated with tofacitinib. This sequence joins TRBV29-1 and TRBJ2-3; 8 nucleotides match TRBD2. The CDR3 region is CSVPRGSGSRSDTQYF. The CDR3 DNA reads TGCAGCGTCCCCAGAGGAAGCGGGAGCAGATCAGATACGCAGTATTTT.